The text below deals with one TCR beta chain. Its antigen is not known. This sample stems from a study of cytomegalovirus exposure and HLA in healthy donors. General study findings and limits: Analyses of presence/absence relied on an assumption of roughly uniform sequencing depth across donors. According to a later analysis, donors in an Asian-associated ancestry cluster reportedly had fewer N-insertions than the roughly 670-donor mean.

13 Jbeta primers and 60 Vbeta primers were used for the PCR. Clones were sequenced by immunoSEQ multiplex PCR, and TCRdb holds only the in-frame ones, with some missing. The data show 95,000 to 150,000 clones, with around 81% seen just once and about 2.4% held by the top ten. The sample consisted of PBMCs. The TCR comes from a woman between 40 and 55 years old in good health and CMV-seronegative.

The CDR3 spells CASSGNHRNGPQHF. The CDR3 DNA reads TGTGCCAGCAGTGGGAACCACAGGAATGGGCCCCAGCATTTT. The chain recombines TRBV6-6 with TRBJ1-5; tentatively, D is TRBD1 (5 bases). Trimming took off 5 bases at V and 9 bases at J, with 17 bases between the two ends. This CDR3 is 14 amino acids long. The germline gives CDR1 MNHNY, CDR2 SVGAGI (reference sequence).